This TCR beta chain was obtained from a study of cytomegalovirus exposure and HLA in healthy donors (TCRdb year 2017). Regarding the research as a whole: In an earlier analysis of 587 of the donors, 250 to 350 Gb of sequence data and 117 million unique TCR beta sequences from 180 million or so T cells were reported. A later analysis re-analyzed previously published TCR beta repertoires from 666 donors and added high-resolution HLA genotyping to study TCR occurrence patterns. To predict cytomegalovirus infection status, the study combined high-throughput TCR immunosequencing, statistical association of individual TCRs with disease status, and machine learning. Rather than drawing on any new phenotypic data, the later analysis identified candidate immune exposures from TCR beta sequences and the way those sequences occurred across donors. Of the 300 to 500 genotyped donors, 81% were placed in the genetic ancestry cluster associated with self-reported Caucasian donors. HLA typing covered class I and class II loci at four-digit resolution. Among a few hundred genotyped donors of the cohort, an average of approximately 240,000 unique TCR beta nucleotide sequences were sequenced per donor, approximately 20% of them non-productive. Roughly five DR-DQ haplotypes were treated as single units for association and clustering because of strong linkage in the cohort. Every repertoire in the discovery cohort had been generated on one and the same sequencing platform. Donor age, sex, ethnicity and CMV serostatus were compiled together with the repertoire data. About 280 gigabases of sequencing data and approximately 85 million unique TCR sequences were included in an early release covering around 600 HLA-typed donors. The study profiled the T cell repertoires of 666 subjects by immunosequencing and related them to cytomegalovirus serostatus. In a later genetic analysis, genome-wide SNP genotypes for about three fifths of the roughly 670 donors were used, and that subset was treated as a discovery cohort. The number of typed donors differed by locus: about 620-640 for A, B, C, DRB1 and DQB1; 500 to 550 for DQA1; about 600 for DPA1; and roughly 450 for DPB1. Besides the first cohort of under 700 subjects, a separate validation cohort made up of over a hundred different subjects was used. The study was designed to test whether signatures of past pathogen exposure could be identified by cataloging public T cell receptors. To decide whether each TCR beta V gene segment behaved as functional or pseudogenic, an earlier analysis of 587 of the donors relied on high-throughput TCR beta sequencing.

The library was obtained by the immunoSEQ multiplex PCR assay. The multiplex PCR relied on a mix of 60 forward primers for TCR Vbeta segments and 13 reverse primers for TCR Jbeta segments. The CDR3 region of rearranged TCR beta genes was amplified from genomic DNA with a multiplex PCR assay. The Illumina HiSeq System was used to sequence the amplified TCR beta libraries as 87-base-pair reads. In the original analysis: A later analysis counted tens of millions of unique TCR beta chains across the 666 repertoires, and 10 million to 12 million of these chains were shared by at least two donors. Raw reads were error-corrected and collapsed into unique sequences with a nearest-neighbor algorithm that merged closely related sequences to remove PCR and sequencing errors. CDR3 sequences were aligned to IMGT reference sequences to assign V, D and J gene segments. For a sequence to be retained, at least a six-nucleotide match to both a V gene segment and a J gene segment was required. A rearrangement was called productive if the CDR3 had no stop codons and remained in frame with V and J, and every other rearrangement was called non-productive. Following IMGT convention, CDR3 was defined as the stretch from the second conserved V-encoded cysteine up to the conserved J-encoded phenylalanine. The earlier analysis of about 610 of the donors excluded sequences that lacked an unambiguous match to a single V gene segment. In an earlier analysis of approximately 500 of the donors, a V segment was called functional when productive rearrangements were above 56.7%, and segregating when the standard deviation between donors exceeded 5%. A statistical classification framework was developed to diagnose cytomegalovirus status using the catalog of TCR beta chain sequences. V and J gene assignment, in a later analysis, came from comparing TCR nucleotide sequences with IMGT/GENE-DB human TR gene sequences. Using the TCRdist pipeline, a later analysis assigned CDR3 sequences along with most-parsimonious VDJ recombination scenarios. In a later analysis, each TCR beta chain was defined by its CDR3 amino acid sequence together with its V-gene family, and reads lacking a unique V-gene family were excluded. A later analysis removed several hundred highly shared, low-generation-probability nucleotide sequences to deal with suspected cross-contamination and a sequencing artifact. In a later analysis, a clonal expansion index for each public chain was calculated from normalized within-repertoire ranks of inferred template counts. In a later analysis, generation probabilities were computed with a VDJ recombination model fitted to out-of-frame rearrangements, and the resulting probabilities were checked against IGoR. Hypergeometric tests were used in a later analysis to score TCR-TCR, TCR-HLA and TCR-CMV co-occurrence, with a repertoire-size bias correction applied to the TCR pairs. A later analysis estimated false discovery rates by permuting HLA or CMV assignments 20 times. A later analysis grouped co-occurring TCRs with DBSCAN, adding TCRdist sequence similarity when clustering within HLA-allele-positive subsets. Co-occurrence clustering excluded repertoires with fewer than 30,000 or more than 120,000 public chains, plus five with anomalous nucleotide sharing. The clones in this table, taken by TCRdb from immuneACCESS, are in-frame only. Not every clone is retained; where verified, under half of the shortfall comes from an unresolved V gene, and the cause of the rest is unknown. V and J calls and clone size are given by that table; D and trimming were obtained from the DNA. Within this sample are 150,000 or so clones, with approximately 80% of them counted one time only. Around 5.6% of the sample is held by the ten biggest clonotypes.

Taken from the germline V gene (reference sequence), the CDR1 and CDR2 loops are SGHKS and YYEKEE. Trimmed from V: 4 bases; trimmed from J: 5 bases; junction bases lacking a gene match: 16. The CDR3 has 17 amino acids, counting the end cysteine and phenylalanine. Kept here is only the CDR3 DNA, which spans 51 bases and is read in frame from base 1. The study at large found these results: In a later analysis, several top co-occurrence clusters were reported to appear linked to parvovirus B19, influenza, CMV and Epstein-Barr virus. Compared with equally common non-associated chains, HLA-associated TCR beta chains in a later analysis were more clonally expanded and had lower generation probabilities. While some public TCRs were present in many individuals, most TCR sequences turned up only very rarely across donors. At a false discovery rate of 0.05, a later analysis linked 16,951 TCR beta sequences to specific HLA alleles. Because HLA typing was missing for some donors at each locus, association tests included only the typed subset. A cluster of highly shared sequence variants was judged likely to be a technical artifact of the sequencing pipeline. For the cohort, immune exposure information was limited to CMV serostatus. In vitro tests confirmed that a few of the cytomegalovirus-associated TCR beta chains recognize cytomegalovirus antigens. An earlier analysis of around 540 of the donors showed that most TCR beta V segments appeared in productive rearrangements either about 90% or about 30% of the time, which broadly matched IMGT annotations. The classifier was reported to diagnose cytomegalovirus status with high specificity and sensitivity in both the original and validation cohorts. When HLA alleles, especially DR and DQ, strongly co-occurred, TCR associations were difficult to assign to individual alleles. According to a later analysis, most CMV-associated TCR beta chains appeared to be HLA-restricted, and the HLA associations seemed to be driven largely by CMV exposure. The authors suggested that the approach could potentially be generalized to other disease states and immunological phenotypes. About 15 rarely observed V segments, including chromosome 9 orphons, were excluded from the earlier analysis of several hundred of the donors because counts were too low. Linkage disequilibrium might explain the correlated functional status among segregating V segments, but an unknown experimental factor could not be ruled out. The cohort was sequenced for TCR beta chains only, and without alpha or paired-chain data the features that could be detected were limited. The study listed approximately 160 TCR beta chains as associated with cytomegalovirus. In a later analysis, TCR association rates were found to vary across HLA loci, with the most associated TCRs seen for DRB1 alleles and the fewest for HLA-C alleles. According to a later genetic analysis, donors in an Asian-associated ancestry cluster had fewer N-insertions in productive TCRs than the roughly 700-donor mean. In a later genetic analysis, a missense DCLRE1C variant was associated with V-gene and J-gene trimming of TCR beta chains, and the association was replicated in an independent cohort. A further reported finding was that TCR beta sequences accurately predicted the HLA-A and HLA-B alleles for most subjects in the first cohort. Roughly uniform sequencing depth across donors was assumed in presence/absence analyses, although this assumption may not hold. Some IMGT-functional V segments, including TRBV6-2 and TRBV6-3, could not be told apart with the 87-base-pair reads, so those segments were excluded.

The cohort comprised fewer than 700 healthy bone marrow donors. At the time of sampling, every cohort member was nominally healthy, though immune exposures that went unrecorded were likely present. The donor tested CMV seropositive and was one of the 289 seropositive cohort members. Each donor provided a peripheral blood sample, and peripheral blood mononuclear cells were used for TCR beta sequencing. Genomic DNA was extracted from the blood cell samples with the Qiagen DNeasy Blood Extraction Kit. Regarding this clone: Its antigen has not been determined. Qualities for individual bases were not recorded, and no much larger clone is one base off.

What was sequenced was PBMCs. The chain links TRBV5-5 with TRBJ1-1; 8 central nucleotides agree with TRBD1. The clonotype was recovered from a woman aged 40 to 50 in good health and CMV-seropositive. The DNA sequence reads TGTGCCAGCAGCGGGGGGACAGGCAGCCTGGGATCGACTGAAGCTTTCTTT. This is translated as CASSGGTGSLGSTEAFF.